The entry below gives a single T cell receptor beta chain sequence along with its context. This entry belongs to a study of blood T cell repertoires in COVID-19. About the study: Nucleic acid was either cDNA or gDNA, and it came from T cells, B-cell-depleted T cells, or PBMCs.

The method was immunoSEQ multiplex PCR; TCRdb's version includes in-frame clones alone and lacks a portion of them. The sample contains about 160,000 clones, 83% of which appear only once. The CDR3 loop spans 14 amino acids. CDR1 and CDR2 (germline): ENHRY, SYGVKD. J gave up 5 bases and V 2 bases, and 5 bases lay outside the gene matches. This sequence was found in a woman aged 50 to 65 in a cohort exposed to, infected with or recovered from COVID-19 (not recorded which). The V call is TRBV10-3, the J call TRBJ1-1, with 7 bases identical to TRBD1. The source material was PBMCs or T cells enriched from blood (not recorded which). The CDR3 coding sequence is TGTGCCATCAGTGAGACAACAGGGGCAACTGAAGCTTTCTTT. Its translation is CAISETTGATEAFF.